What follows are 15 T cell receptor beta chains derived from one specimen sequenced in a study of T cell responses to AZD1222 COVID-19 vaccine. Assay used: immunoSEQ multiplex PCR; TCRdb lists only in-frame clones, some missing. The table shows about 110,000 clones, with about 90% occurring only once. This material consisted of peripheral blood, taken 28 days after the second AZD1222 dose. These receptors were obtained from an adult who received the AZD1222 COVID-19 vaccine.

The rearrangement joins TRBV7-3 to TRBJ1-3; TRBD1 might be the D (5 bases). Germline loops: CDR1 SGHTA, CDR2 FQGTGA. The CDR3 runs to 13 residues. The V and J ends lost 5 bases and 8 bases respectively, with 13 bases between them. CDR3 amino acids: CASSPQGSDTIYF. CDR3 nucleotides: TGTGCCAGCAGCCCTCAGGGTTCCGACACCATATATTTT.

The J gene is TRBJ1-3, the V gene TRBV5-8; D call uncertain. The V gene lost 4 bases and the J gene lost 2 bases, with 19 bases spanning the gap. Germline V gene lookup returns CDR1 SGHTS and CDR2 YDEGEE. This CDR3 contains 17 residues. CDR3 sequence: CASSKGTLRGAGNTIYF. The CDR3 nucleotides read TGTGCCAGCAGCAAGGGAACGTTGCGGGGAGCTGGAAACACCATATATTTT.

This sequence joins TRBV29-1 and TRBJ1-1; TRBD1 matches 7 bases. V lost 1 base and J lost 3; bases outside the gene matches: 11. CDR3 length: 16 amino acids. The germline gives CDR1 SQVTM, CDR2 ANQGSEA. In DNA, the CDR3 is TGCAGCGTTGAAGCCTTATTCCCCAGGGGGTACACTGAAGCTTTCTTT. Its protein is CSVEALFPRGYTEAFF.

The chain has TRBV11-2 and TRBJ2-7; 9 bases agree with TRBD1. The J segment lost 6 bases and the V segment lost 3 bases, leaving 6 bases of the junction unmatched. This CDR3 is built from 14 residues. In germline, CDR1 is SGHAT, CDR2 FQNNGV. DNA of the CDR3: TGTGCCAGCAGCTTGAACAGGGGGCGAGGCGAGCAGTACTTC. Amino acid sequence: CASSLNRGRGEQYF.

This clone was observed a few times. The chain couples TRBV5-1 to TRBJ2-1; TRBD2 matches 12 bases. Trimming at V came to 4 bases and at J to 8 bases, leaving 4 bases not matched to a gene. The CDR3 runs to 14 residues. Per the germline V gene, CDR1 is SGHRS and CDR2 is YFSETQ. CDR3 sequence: CASSALAGGHEQFF. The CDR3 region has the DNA TGCGCCAGCAGCGCCCTAGCGGGAGGGCATGAGCAGTTCTTC.

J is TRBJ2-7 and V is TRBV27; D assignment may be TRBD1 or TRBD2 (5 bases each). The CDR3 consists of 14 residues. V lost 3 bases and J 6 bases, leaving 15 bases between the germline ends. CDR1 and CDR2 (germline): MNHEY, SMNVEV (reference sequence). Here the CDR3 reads CASSFEPRGFEQYF. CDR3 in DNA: TGTGCCAGCAGTTTTGAGCCGAGGGGTTTCGAGCAGTACTTC.

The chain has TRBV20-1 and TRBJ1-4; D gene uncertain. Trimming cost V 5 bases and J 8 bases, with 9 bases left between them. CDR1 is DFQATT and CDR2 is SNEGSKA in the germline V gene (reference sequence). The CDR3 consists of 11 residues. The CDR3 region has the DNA TGCAGTGCTGGGGTCGGAGAAAAACTGTTTTTT. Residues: CSAGVGEKLFF.

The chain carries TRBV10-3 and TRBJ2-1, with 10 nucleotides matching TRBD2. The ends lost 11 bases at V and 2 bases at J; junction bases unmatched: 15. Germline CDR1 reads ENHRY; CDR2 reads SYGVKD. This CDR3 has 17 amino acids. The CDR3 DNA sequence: TGTGCCTCGAACGGTCTAGCGGGAGTCTCGGCCTACAATGAGCAGTTCTTC. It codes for CASNGLAGVSAYNEQFF.

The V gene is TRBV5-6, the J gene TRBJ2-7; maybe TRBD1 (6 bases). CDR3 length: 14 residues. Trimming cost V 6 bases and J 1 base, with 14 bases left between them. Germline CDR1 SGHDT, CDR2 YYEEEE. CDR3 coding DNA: TGTGCCAGCAATCCACAGGGATCTTCCTACGAGCAGTACTTC. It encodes CASNPQGSSYEQYF.

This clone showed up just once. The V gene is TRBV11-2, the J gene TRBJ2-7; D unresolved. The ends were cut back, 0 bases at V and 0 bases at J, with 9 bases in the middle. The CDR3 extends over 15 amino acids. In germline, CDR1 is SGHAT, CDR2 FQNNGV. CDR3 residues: CASSLELTYSYEQYF. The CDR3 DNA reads TGTGCCAGCAGCTTAGAACTGACCTACTCCTACGAGCAGTACTTC.

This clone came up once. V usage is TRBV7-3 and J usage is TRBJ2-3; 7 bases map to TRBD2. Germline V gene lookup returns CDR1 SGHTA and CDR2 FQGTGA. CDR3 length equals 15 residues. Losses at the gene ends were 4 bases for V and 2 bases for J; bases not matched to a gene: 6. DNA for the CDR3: TGTGCCAGCAGCTCAACTGGGGGGGTCACAGATACGCAGTATTTT. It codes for CASSSTGGVTDTQYF.

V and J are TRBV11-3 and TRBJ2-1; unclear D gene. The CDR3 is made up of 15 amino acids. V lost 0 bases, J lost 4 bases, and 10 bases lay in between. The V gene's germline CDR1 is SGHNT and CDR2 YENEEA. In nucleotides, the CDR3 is TGTGCCAGCAGCTTAGAAGTAATGGGGTACAATGAGCAGTTCTTC. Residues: CASSLEVMGYNEQFF.

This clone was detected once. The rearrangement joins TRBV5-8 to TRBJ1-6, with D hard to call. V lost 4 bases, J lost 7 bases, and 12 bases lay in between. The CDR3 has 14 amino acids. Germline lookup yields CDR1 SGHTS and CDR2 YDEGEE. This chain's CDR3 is CASSPPESNSPLHF. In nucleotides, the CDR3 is TGTGCCAGCAGCCCCCCGGAGTCCAATTCACCCCTCCACTTT.

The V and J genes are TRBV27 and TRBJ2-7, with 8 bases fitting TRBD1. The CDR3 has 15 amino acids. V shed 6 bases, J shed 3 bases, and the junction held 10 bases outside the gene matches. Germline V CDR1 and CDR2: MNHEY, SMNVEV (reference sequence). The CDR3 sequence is CASSPVTGGFYEQYF. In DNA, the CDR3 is TGTGCCAGCAGCCCCGTAACAGGGGGGTTCTACGAGCAGTACTTC.

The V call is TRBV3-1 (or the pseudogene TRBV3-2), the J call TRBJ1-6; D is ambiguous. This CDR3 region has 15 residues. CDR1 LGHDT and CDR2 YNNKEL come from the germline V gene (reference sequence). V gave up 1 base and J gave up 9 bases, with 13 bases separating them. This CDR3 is CASSQVNRARSPLHF. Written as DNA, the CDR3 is TGTGCCAGCAGCCAAGTCAACCGGGCCCGTTCACCCCTCCACTTT.